These 2 T cell receptor beta chains share one sample of origin, sequenced in a study of blood T cell repertoires in COVID-19 (dated by TCRdb to 2020 to 2022). Libraries were made using the immunoSEQ multiplex PCR assay. What TCRdb holds here is the immuneACCESS table cut down to in-frame rearrangements. Part of the clones is not present; checked against another copy, under half of the missing clones reflect an unresolved V gene, and the others are unexplained. The sample contains a few hundred thousand clones, approximately 83% of them found a single time. Clones ranked in the top ten supply 3.5% to 4.5% of the sample. The sequenced sample consisted of PBMCs or T cells enriched from blood (not recorded which). These receptors were taken from a woman between 25 and 40 years old who had recovered from COVID-19.

The rearrangement joins TRBV21-1 to TRBJ1-4; whether TRBD1, the table's D call, matches the DNA was not checked. TRBV21-1 corresponds to a pseudogene. There are 15 residues in the CDR3. The CDR3 region is CASTYMWQSNEKLFF. DNA for the CDR3: TGTGCCAGCACATACATGTGGCAGTCTAATGAAAAACTGTTTTTT.

The chain has TRBV7-3 and TRBJ1-2; TRBD1 might be the D (5 bases). There are 15 residues in the CDR3. Germline CDR1 SGHTA, CDR2 FQGTGA. V shed 5 bases and J shed 0 bases, with 13 bases lying between them. Written as DNA, the CDR3 is TGTGCCAGCAGCCCCCAAGGGGCCACTAACTATGGCTACACCTTC. Amino acids: CASSPQGATNYGYTF. Complete variable domain (other parts from reference TRBV7-3 and TRBJ1-2): GAGVSQTPSNKVTEKGKYVELRCDPISGHTALYWYRQSLGQGPEFLIYFQGTGAADDSGLPNDRFFAVRPEGSVSTLKIQRTERGDSAVYLCASSPQGATNYGYTFGSGTRLTVV.